A single sample gave rise to the 3 T cell receptor beta chains below, sequenced in a study of radiotherapy plus CTLA-4 blockade in lung cancer. The data were produced by immunoSEQ multiplex PCR, yet TCRdb's version contains in-frame clones alone and is incomplete. The table includes about 120,000 clones, about four fifths detected once. This specimen was peripheral blood, taken from a patient treated with radiotherapy plus ipilimumab. These receptors were obtained from a human donor with non-small cell lung cancer that progressed on radiotherapy plus ipilimumab. Some clones in this sample may be carry-over from other donors' samples.

The chain employs TRBV5-1 and TRBJ1-2; the D gene is possibly TRBD1 (5 bases). The ends were cut back, 0 bases at V and 8 bases at J, with 11 bases in the middle. The length of the CDR3 is 13 residues. Germline CDR1 reads SGHRS; CDR2 reads YFSETQ. The chain's CDR3 is CASSLGGTLGYTF. In DNA form, the CDR3 reads TGCGCCAGCAGCTTGGGAGGGACGTTAGGCTACACCTTC.

The V gene is TRBV7-2, the J gene TRBJ2-7; no definite D call. Trimming took 5 bases from V and 5 from J, leaving 7 bases between them. CDR3 length equals 11 residues. CDR1 SGHTA and CDR2 FQGNSA come from the germline V gene. The CDR3 sequence is CASSEFHEQYF. The CDR3 DNA reads as TGTGCCAGCAGCGAATTCCACGAGCAGTACTTC.

This clone came up once. V usage is TRBV30 and J usage is TRBJ2-7, with TRBD2 identical over 7 bases. Germline CDR1 is GTSNPN and CDR2 is SVGIG (reference sequence). The CDR3 is made up of 12 amino acids. The V and J ends lost 3 bases and 7 bases, in that order; junction bases with no gene match: 6. Written as DNA, the CDR3 is TGTGCCTGGAGCGCCCTAGCGGTTGAGCAGTACTTC. This encodes CAWSALAVEQYF.